This T cell receptor beta chain comes out of a study of blood T cell repertoires in COVID-19. Profiled with immunoSEQ multiplex PCR; TCRdb holds only in-frame clones, not every one. The top ten clones hold 4% to 6% of a sample with 45,000 to 65,000 clones, 89% of them seen once. There are 13 residues in the CDR3. With V trimmed by 3 bases and J by 2 bases, 1 base remained unmatched. From germline, CDR1 is SGHTA and CDR2 FQGNSA. The source of this sequence is a man in his 60s with active COVID-19. The chain links TRBV7-2 to TRBJ2-7; 7 bases line up with TRBD2. The sequencing input was peripheral blood. CDR3 in amino acids: CASSFTSAYEQYF. CDR3 nucleotide sequence: TGTGCCAGCAGCTTCACTAGCGCCTACGAGCAGTACTTC.